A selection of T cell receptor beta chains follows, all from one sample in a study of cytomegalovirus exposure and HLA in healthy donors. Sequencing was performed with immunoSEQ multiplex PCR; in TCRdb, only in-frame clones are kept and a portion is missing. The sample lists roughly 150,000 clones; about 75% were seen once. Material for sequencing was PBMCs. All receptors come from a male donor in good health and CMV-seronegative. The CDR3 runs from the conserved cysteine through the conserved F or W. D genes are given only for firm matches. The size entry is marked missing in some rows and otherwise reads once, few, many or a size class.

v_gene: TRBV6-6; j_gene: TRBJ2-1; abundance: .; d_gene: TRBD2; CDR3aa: CASRSGLAGVDEQFF; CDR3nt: TGTGCCAGCAGGAGCGGACTAGCGGGAGTTGATGAGCAGTTCTTC
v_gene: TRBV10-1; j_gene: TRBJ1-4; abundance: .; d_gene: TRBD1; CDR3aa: CASSRTGEGEKLFF; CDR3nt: TGCGCCAGCAGTCGGACAGGGGAGGGGGAAAAACTGTTTTTT
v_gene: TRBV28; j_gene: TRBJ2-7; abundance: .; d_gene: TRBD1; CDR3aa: CASSSGGTGNHEQYF; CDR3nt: TGTGCCAGCAGTTCCGGCGGGACAGGGAACCACGAGCAGTACTTC
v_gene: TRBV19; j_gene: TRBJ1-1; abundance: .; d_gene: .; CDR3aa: CASSPRGGKPEAFF; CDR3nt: TGTGCCAGTAGTCCCCGGGGGGGGAAGCCTGAAGCTTTCTTT
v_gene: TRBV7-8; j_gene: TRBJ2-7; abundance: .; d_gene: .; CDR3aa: CASSPAYEQYF; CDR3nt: TGTGCCAGCAGCCCAGCCTACGAGCAGTACTTC
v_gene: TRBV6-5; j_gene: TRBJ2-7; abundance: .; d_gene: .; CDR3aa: CASSHRERSDERYF; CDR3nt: TGTGCCAGCAGTCACAGGGAAAGGAGCGACGAGCGGTACTTC
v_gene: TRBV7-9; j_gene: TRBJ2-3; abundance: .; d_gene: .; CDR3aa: CSSSRLGVDTQYF; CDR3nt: TGTTCCAGCAGCAGACTAGGAGTGGATACGCAGTATTTT
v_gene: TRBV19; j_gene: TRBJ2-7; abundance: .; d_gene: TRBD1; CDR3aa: CASSMGTVSYEQYF; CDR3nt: TGTGCCAGTAGTATGGGGACAGTATCCTACGAGCAGTACTTC
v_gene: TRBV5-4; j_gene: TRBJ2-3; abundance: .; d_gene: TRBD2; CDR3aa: CASSLVGGGNADTQYF; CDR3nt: TGTGCCAGCAGCTTGGTCGGGGGGGGAAACGCAGATACGCAGTATTTT
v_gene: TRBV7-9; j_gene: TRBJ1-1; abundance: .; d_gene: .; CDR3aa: CSSSLGGGGKGRTEAFF; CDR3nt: TGTTCCAGCAGCTTAGGGGGGGGTGGGAAGGGGAGGACTGAAGCTTTCTTT
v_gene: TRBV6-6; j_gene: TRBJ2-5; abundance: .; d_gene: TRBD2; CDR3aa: CASSNSGGPQETQYF; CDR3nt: TGTGCCAGCAGCAATAGCGGGGGGCCTCAAGAGACCCAGTACTTC
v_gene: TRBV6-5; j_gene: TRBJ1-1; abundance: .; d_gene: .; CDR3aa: CASSVTAGDTEAFF; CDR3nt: TGTGCCAGCAGTGTGACGGCAGGGGACACTGAAGCTTTCTTT
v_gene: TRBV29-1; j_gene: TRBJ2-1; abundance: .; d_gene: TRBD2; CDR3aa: CSVEDYTIGGISGIYNEQFF; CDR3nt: TGCAGCGTTGAAGATTACACCATCGGGGGGATTAGCGGGATTTACAATGAGCAGTTCTTC
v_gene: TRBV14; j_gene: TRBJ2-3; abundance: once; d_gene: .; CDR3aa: CASSQSGGDTQYF; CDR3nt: TGTGCCAGCAGCCAATCAGGGGGGGATACGCAGTATTTT
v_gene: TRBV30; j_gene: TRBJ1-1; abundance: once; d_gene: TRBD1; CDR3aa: CAWTPTTGQGWRNTEAFF; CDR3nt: TGTGCCTGGACTCCAACCACGGGACAGGGATGGAGAAACACTGAAGCTTTCTTT
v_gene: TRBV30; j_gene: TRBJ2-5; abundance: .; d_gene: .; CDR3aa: CAWNPVYQETQYF; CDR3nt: TGTGCCTGGAACCCAGTGTACCAAGAGACCCAGTACTTC
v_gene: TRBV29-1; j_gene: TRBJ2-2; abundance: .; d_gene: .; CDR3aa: CSVDRAPAGTGELFF; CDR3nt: TGCAGCGTTGATCGGGCCCCCGCGGGCACCGGGGAGCTGTTTTTT
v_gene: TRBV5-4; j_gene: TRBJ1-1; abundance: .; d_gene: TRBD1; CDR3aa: CASSPWRGQVAFF; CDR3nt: TGTGCCAGCAGCCCTTGGAGGGGGCAGGTAGCTTTCTTT
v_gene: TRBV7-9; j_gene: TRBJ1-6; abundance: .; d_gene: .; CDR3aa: CSSSLQGNYSPLHF; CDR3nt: TGTTCCAGCAGCTTGCAGGGTAATTATTCACCCCTCCACTTT
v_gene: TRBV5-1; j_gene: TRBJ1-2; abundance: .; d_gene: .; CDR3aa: CASSTYGEGGYTF; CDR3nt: TGCGCCAGCAGTACCTACGGGGAGGGAGGCTACACCTTC
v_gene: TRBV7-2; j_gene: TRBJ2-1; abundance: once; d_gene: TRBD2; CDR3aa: CASRNLAGGYNEQFF; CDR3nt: TGTGCCAGCAGGAATCTAGCGGGGGGCTACAATGAGCAGTTCTTC
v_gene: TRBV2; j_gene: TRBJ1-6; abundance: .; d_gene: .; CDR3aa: CASSQTRNNSPLHF; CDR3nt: TGTGCCAGCAGTCAGACAAGAAATAATTCACCCCTCCACTTT
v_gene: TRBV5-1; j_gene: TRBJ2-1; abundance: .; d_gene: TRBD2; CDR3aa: CASSLDGSGRADEQFF; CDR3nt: TGCGCCAGCAGCTTGGACGGTAGCGGGAGGGCCGATGAGCAGTTCTTC
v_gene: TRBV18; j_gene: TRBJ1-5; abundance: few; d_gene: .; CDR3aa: CASSPQINQPQHF; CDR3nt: TGTGCCAGCTCACCGCAGATTAATCAGCCCCAGCATTTT
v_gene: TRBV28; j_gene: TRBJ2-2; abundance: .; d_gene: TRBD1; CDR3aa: CASSSWTGGSGELFF; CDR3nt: TGTGCCAGCAGTTCTTGGACAGGGGGCTCCGGGGAGCTGTTTTTT
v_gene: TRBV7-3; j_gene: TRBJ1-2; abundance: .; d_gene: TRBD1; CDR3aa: CASSSRAGGNIYGYTF; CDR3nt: TGTGCCAGCAGCTCCCGAGCAGGGGGCAATATCTATGGCTACACCTTC
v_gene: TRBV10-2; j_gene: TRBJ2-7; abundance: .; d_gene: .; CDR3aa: CASSESSWASGTYEQYF; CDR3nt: TGCGCCAGCAGTGAGTCCAGCTGGGCCAGCGGCACCTACGAGCAGTACTTC
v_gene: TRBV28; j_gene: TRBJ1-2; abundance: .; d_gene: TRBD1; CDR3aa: CASSTPERQGAGGYTF; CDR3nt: TGTGCCAGCAGTACCCCCGAGAGACAGGGGGCAGGTGGCTACACCTTC
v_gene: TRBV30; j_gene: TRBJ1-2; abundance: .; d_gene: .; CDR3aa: CAWSFQKNYGYTF; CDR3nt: TGTGCCTGGAGCTTCCAGAAAAACTATGGCTACACCTTC
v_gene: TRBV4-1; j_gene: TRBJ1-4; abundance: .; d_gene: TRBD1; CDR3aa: CASSQIGLKRSQDRENEKLFF; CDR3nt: TGCGCCAGCAGCCAAATAGGATTAAAACGCTCCCAGGACAGGGAAAATGAAAAACTGTTTTTT
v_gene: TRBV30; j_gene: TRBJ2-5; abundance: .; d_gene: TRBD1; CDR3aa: CAWSPNRGTQYF; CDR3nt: TGTGCCTGGAGTCCAAACAGGGGGACCCAGTACTTC
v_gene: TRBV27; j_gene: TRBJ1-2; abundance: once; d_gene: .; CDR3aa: CAVKGGLGSGANYGYTF; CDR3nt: TGTGCCGTCAAAGGCGGGTTGGGGAGTGGAGCTAACTATGGCTACACCTTC
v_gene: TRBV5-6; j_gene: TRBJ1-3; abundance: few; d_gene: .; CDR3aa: CASSLSGNTIYF; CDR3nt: TGTGCCAGCAGCTTGTCAGGAAACACCATATATTTT
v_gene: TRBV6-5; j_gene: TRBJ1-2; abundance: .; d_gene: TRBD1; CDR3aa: CASRRTGGDGYTF; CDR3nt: TGTGCCAGCAGACGGACAGGGGGGGATGGCTACACCTTC
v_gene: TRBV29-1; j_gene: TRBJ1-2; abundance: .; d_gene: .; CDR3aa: CSVGFRKEDYGYTF; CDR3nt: TGCAGCGTTGGTTTCCGGAAAGAGGACTATGGCTACACCTTC
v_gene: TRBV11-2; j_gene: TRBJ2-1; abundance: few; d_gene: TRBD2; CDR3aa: CASRQTGTSSYNEQFF; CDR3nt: TGTGCCAGCAGACAAACCGGGACTAGCAGCTACAATGAGCAGTTCTTC
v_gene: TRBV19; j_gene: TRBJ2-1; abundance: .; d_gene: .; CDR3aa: CASSPDREGNNEQFF; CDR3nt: TGTGCCAGTAGTCCGGACAGGGAGGGTAACAATGAGCAGTTCTTC
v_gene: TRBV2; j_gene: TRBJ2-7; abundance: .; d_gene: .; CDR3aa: CASSEALSGGSGSEQYF; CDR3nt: TGTGCCAGCAGTGAAGCGCTTTCAGGTGGATCTGGTAGCGAGCAGTACTTC
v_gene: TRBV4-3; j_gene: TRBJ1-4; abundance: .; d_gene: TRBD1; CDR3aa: CASSQEIGTGSEKLFF; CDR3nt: TGCGCCAGCAGCCAAGAGATAGGGACAGGGAGTGAAAAACTGTTTTTT
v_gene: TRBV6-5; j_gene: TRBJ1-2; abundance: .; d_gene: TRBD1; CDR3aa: CASSSGTGHPNYGYTF; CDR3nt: TGTGCCAGCAGTTCCGGGACAGGGCATCCGAACTATGGCTACACCTTC
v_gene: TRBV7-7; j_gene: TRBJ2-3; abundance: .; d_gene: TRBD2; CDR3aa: CASSKRVAGGALGTDTQYF; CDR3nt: TGTGCCAGCAGCAAAAGGGTGGCGGGGGGCGCCCTGGGCACAGATACGCAGTATTTT
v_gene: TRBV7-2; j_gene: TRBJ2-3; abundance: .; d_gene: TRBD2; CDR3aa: CASSFLAGGADTQYF; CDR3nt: TGTGCCAGCAGCTTCCTAGCGGGGGGCGCAGATACGCAGTATTTT
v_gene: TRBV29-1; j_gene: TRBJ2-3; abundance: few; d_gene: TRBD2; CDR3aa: CSAKGWRGGPDTQYF; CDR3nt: TGCAGCGCCAAGGGATGGCGGGGGGGCCCAGATACGCAGTATTTT
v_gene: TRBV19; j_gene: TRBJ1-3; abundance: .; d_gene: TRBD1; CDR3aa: CASTPGTDLFSMIYF; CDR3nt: TGTGCCAGTACCCCCGGGACAGACCTGTTCTCTATGATATATTTT
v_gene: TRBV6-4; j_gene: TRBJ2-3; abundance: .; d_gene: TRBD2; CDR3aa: CASSPSGGGADTQYF; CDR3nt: TGTGCCAGCAGTCCTAGCGGGGGGGGCGCAGATACGCAGTATTTT
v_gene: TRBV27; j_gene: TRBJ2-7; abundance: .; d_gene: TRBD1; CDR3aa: CASSLNLGDSSYEQYF; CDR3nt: TGTGCCAGCAGTCTTAACCTAGGGGACAGCTCCTACGAGCAGTACTTC
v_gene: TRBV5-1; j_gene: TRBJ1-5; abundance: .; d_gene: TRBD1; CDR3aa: CASSFGTGDQPQHF; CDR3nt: TGCGCCAGCAGCTTCGGGACAGGGGATCAGCCCCAGCATTTT
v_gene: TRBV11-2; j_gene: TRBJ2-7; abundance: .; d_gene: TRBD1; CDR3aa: CASRYTGQASYEQYF; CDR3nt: TGTGCCAGCAGATATACGGGACAGGCTTCCTACGAGCAGTACTTC
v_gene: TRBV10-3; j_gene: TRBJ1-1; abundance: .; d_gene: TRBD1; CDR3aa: CAIAGTGGGTFF; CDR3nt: TGTGCCATCGCCGGCACAGGGGGAGGAACTTTCTTT
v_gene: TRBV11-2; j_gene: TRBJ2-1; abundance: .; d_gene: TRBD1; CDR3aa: CASSLRGDRSYNEQFF; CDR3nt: TGTGCCAGCAGCTTAAGAGGGGACAGGTCTTACAATGAGCAGTTCTTC
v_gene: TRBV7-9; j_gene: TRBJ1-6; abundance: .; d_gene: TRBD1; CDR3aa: CASSFGTAYNSPLHF; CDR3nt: TGTGCCAGCAGCTTCGGGACAGCCTATAATTCACCCCTCCACTTT
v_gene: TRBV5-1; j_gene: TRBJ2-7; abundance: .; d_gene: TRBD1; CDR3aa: CASSSGTGTYEQYF; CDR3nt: TGCGCCAGCAGCTCGGGGACAGGGACCTACGAGCAGTACTTC
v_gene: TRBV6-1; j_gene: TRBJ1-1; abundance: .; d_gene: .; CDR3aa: CASSEDFWTTNTEAFF; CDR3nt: TGTGCCAGCAGTGAAGATTTTTGGACAACGAACACTGAAGCTTTCTTT
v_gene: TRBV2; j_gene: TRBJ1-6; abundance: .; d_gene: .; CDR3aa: CASRPGQRNSPLHF; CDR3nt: TGTGCCAGCAGACCCGGACAGCGGAATTCACCCCTCCACTTT
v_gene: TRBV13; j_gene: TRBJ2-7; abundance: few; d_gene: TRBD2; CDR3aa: CASSLAGTSASYEQYF; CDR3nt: TGTGCCAGCAGCTTAGCCGGGACTAGCGCCTCCTACGAGCAGTACTTC